Shown below are 17 T cell receptor beta chains from a single sample sequenced in a study of blood T cells in healthy people across ages. It was with a sample-barcoded 5' primer and a J-beta primer mix that a second PCR of roughly 6 to 11 cycles was run. TCRdb re-analysed the 5' RACE reads in MiXCR, keeping a single row per CDR3 protein. This sample carries about 730,000 distinct CDR3 sequences, around 46% of them seen once, and the ten largest clones take roughly 19%. The material sequenced was blood. The receptors here all came from a woman aged 55-70 years in good health.

In regard to this clonotype: A much larger clone differs by one base, so this may be a read error. The gene calls are TRBV29-1 and TRBJ2-5; D is unclear. Gene TRBJ2-7 matches the end of the DNA better, so the J call may be wrong. The CDR3 covers 12 residues. The germline CDR1 and CDR2 sequences are SQVTM and ANQGSEA. CDR3 in DNA: TGCAGCGTTGATTACAAGGGCTACGAGCAGTACTTC. Translation gives CSVDYKGYEQYF.

The chain recombines TRBV20-1 with TRBJ1-1; tentative D call: TRBD1 (5 bases). CDR3 length equals 17 residues. Germline V gene sequence: CDR1 DFQATT, CDR2 SNEGSKA (reference sequence). Deletions cut 4 bases from V and 0 bases from J, with 21 bases between. This CDR3 is CSAKVHGGGSLNTEAFF. CDR3 coding DNA: TGCAGTGCTAAGGTCCACGGGGGAGGGTCTTTGAACACTGAAGCTTTCTTT.

This clonotype has more than one count but fewer than ten. The chain couples TRBV4-1 to TRBJ2-3; 13 bases match TRBD2. Germline CDR1 is MGHRA and CDR2 is YSYEKL. V shed 0 bases, J shed 3 bases, and the junction held 0 bases outside the gene matches. The CDR3 totals 16 residues. The CDR3 here is CASSQETSGGTDTQYF. CDR3 DNA: TGCGCCAGCAGCCAAGAGACTAGCGGGGGGACAGATACGCAGTATTTT.

The chain is built from TRBV5-1 and TRBJ1-5; the D is unclear. The CDR3 totals 16 residues. Germline lookup yields CDR1 SGHRS and CDR2 YFSETQ. Trimming left V 8 bases short and J 0 bases short, with 18 bases between. The CDR3, as DNA: TGCGCCAGAAGCCTAACCGGGGATGATAGCAATCAGCCCCAGCATTTT. It yields the protein CARSLTGDDSNQPQHF.

This clonotype was found a few times. This chain's CDR3 is CSARDGAGTGDGYTF. The CDR3 DNA reads as TGCAGTGCTAGAGACGGGGCCGGGACAGGGGATGGCTACACCTTC. The chain uses TRBV20-1 and TRBJ1-2, with 10 bases lining up with TRBD1. V gave up 0 bases and J gave up 6 bases; unmatched junction bases: 7. The CDR3 sequence is 15 residues long. Germline CDR1 reads DFQATT; CDR2 reads SNEGSKA (reference sequence).

The chain employs TRBV5-1 and TRBJ2-7, with 8 nucleotides matching TRBD2. The germline CDR1 and CDR2 sequences are SGHRS and YFSETQ. The CDR3 covers 15 residues. Trimming cost V 5 bases and J 3 bases; bases outside gene matches: 10. The CDR3 nucleotides are TGCGCCAGCAGTCCGGCGGGTACTAGCGGCTACGAGCAGTACTTC. Amino acid sequence: CASSPAGTSGYEQYF.

This chain links TRBV15 with TRBJ1-4; D is unclear. CDR1 LNHNV and CDR2 YYDKDF come from the germline V gene (reference sequence). Trimming removed 0 bases at V and 0 bases at J, with 11 bases between. This CDR3 has 17 amino acids. CDR3 loop: CATSRETGSSTNEKLFF. CDR3 nucleotides: TGTGCCACCAGCAGAGAGACGGGGAGTTCAACTAATGAAAAACTGTTTTTT.

This sequence joins TRBV20-1 and TRBJ2-3; D perhaps matches TRBD1 (5 bases). The CDR3 runs 12 residues. V was trimmed by 0 bases and J by 9 bases, leaving 10 bases between them. Per the germline V gene, CDR1 is DFQATT and CDR2 is SNEGSKA (reference sequence). The CDR3 DNA is TGCAGTGCTAGAGAGGCAGGGAAGACGCAGTATTTT. Amino acids: CSAREAGKTQYF.

A few counts support this clonotype. CDR3 region: CASSEGTGNIQYF. In nucleotides, the CDR3 is TGTGCCAGCAGTGAAGGGACAGGGAACATTCAGTACTTC. The chain couples TRBV2 to TRBJ2-4; 8 bases agree with TRBD1. Germline V gene sequence: CDR1 SNHLY, CDR2 FYNNEI. J was trimmed by 7 bases and V by 1 base; bases with no gene match: 0. The CDR3 loop spans 13 amino acids.

This chain joins TRBV20-1 and TRBJ2-3, with D perhaps TRBD2 (6 bases). Trimming stripped 5 bases from V and 0 bases from J, with 12 bases between. The V gene's germline CDR1 is DFQATT and CDR2 SNEGSKA (reference sequence). The CDR3 runs to 14 residues. CDR3 protein: CSAPGSGSTDTQYF. CDR3 nucleotides: TGCAGTGCTCCCGGGAGCGGGAGCACAGATACGCAGTATTTT.

The chain links TRBV5-5 to TRBJ2-1; 9 bases line up with TRBD2. The CDR3 sequence is 15 residues long. Germline V gene sequence: CDR1 SGHKS, CDR2 YYEKEE (reference sequence). The junction had 5 bases not matched to a gene; V was cut back by 7 bases and J by 0 bases. CDR3 protein: CASGFSGSSYNEQFF. CDR3 coding DNA: TGTGCCAGCGGGTTTAGCGGGAGCTCCTACAATGAGCAGTTCTTC.

This chain joins TRBV10-3 and TRBJ2-5; the D is unclear. The assigned J gene may be wrong: the sequence end matches TRBJ2-7 better. The germline V gene has CDR1 ENHRY and CDR2 SYGVKD. This CDR3 has 12 amino acids. The CDR3 is CAISSEGYEQYF. In DNA form, the CDR3 reads TGTGCCATCAGCAGCGAAGGCTACGAGCAGTACTTC.

This clonotype occurred a few times. The chain employs TRBV7-2 and TRBJ2-1; 8 positions agree with TRBD2. Germline V gives CDR1 SGHTA, CDR2 FQGNSA. The CDR3 runs 15 residues. V was clipped by 5 bases and J by 5 bases; unmatched bases: 8. CDR3 nucleotide sequence: TGTGCCAGCAGCCCTCGGGGGGGACTCCACAATGAGCAGTTCTTC. Its protein is CASSPRGGLHNEQFF.

V is TRBV10-2 and J is TRBJ2-5; 10 nucleotides match TRBD2. The CDR3 is made up of 13 amino acids. The germline V gene encodes CDR1 WSHSY and CDR2 SAAADI. V gave up 7 bases and J gave up 4 bases; unmatched junction bases: 3. In DNA, the CDR3 is TGCGCCAGCACGCCTAGCGGGGGAGAGACCCAGTACTTC. It is translated as CASTPSGGETQYF.

The CDR3 nucleotides read TGTGCCAGCAGTGAATATCCGTGGAATTCACCCCTCCACTTT. Amino acid sequence: CASSEYPWNSPLHF. The chain recombines TRBV25-1 with TRBJ1-6, with unresolved D. CDR3 length: 14 residues. Germline CDR1 reads MGHDK; CDR2 reads SYGVNS. Trimming shortened V by 0 bases and J by 7 bases, and 7 bases separated the two germline ends.

The V gene is TRBV18, the J gene TRBJ2-7, with D possibly TRBD2 on 6 matching bases. Germline V CDR1 and CDR2: KGHSH, LQKENI. The CDR3 totals 14 residues. V lost 5 bases, J lost 6 bases, and 17 bases lay in between. CDR3 sequence: CASSAGLRAGEQYF. The CDR3 DNA follows: TGTGCCAGCTCAGCGGGACTCAGAGCGGGCGAGCAGTACTTC.

This clonotype has at least ten counts. The chain carries TRBV5-1 and TRBJ2-1; TRBD1 agrees at 10 bases. With V trimmed by 3 bases and J by 7 bases, 7 bases remained unmatched. This CDR3 spans 15 amino acids. Germline V lookup: CDR1 SGHRS, CDR2 YFSETQ. CDR3 protein: CASSWGRTGGNEQFF. The DNA of the CDR3 is TGCGCCAGCAGCTGGGGTCGGACAGGGGGTAATGAGCAGTTCTTC.